The sequence of this T cell receptor beta chain was determined in a study of identical twins. CDR3 size: 17 residues. Between the trimmed V and J ends, which lost 1 base and 2 bases, there was a span of 18 bases. Looked up from germline, CDR1 is DFQATT and CDR2 is SNEGSKA (reference sequence). Study conclusions and caveats: Fewer insertions marked abundant cord blood beta clonotypes; young adult naive trended weakly, memory not at all.

Template switching supplied a universal primer site; unique molecular identifiers were carried on the cDNA. TCRdb reprocessed the 5' RACE reads with MiXCR, giving one entry per CDR3 protein. The sample consists of some 500,000 distinct CDR3 sequences, 13% to 15% of them appearing once. On this clonotype: No antigen is known for it.

Everyone who gave samples was a healthy Caucasian. The same sample was also studied in work on yellow fever vaccine responses in identical twins.

The chain uses TRBV20-1 and TRBJ2-1; D could derive from TRBD1 or TRBD2 (5 bases each). This clonotype originated in a woman younger than 35 in good health. Sample: CD4+ T cells sorted from blood. This CDR3 reads CSARAQRGNSAYNEQFF. CDR3 DNA sequence: TGCAGTGCTAGAGCCCAGAGGGGCAATAGCGCCTACAATGAGCAGTTCTTC.